A single sample is the source of the 30 T cell receptor beta chains below, sequenced in a study of blood T cell repertoires in COVID-19. TCRdb's table, derived via immunoSEQ multiplex PCR, lists solely in-frame clones and lacks some. The sample records hundreds of thousands of clones, 70% to 90% being singletons. Sequenced: peripheral blood. These receptors came from a woman aged 40 to 49 who had recovered from COVID-19.

The V gene is TRBV4-2, the J gene TRBJ2-3; maybe TRBD2 (6 bases). With 0 bases removed from V and 5 bases from J, the gap between germline ends came to 15 bases. This CDR3 spans 16 amino acids. In germline, CDR1 is LGHNA, CDR2 YNFKEQ. The CDR3 region is CASSQDRNSEGDTQYF. CDR3 sequence (DNA): TGTGCCAGCAGCCAAGATCGGAACTCGGAGGGAGATACGCAGTATTTT.

V is TRBV5-4 and J is TRBJ2-3; the D gene is possibly TRBD2 (5 bases). Germline V gene data show CDR1 as SGHNT and CDR2 as YYREEE (reference sequence). Trimming cost V 0 bases and J 2 bases, with 10 bases left between them. This CDR3 spans 15 amino acids. CDR3 sequence (DNA): TGTGCCAGCAGCTTGGATCCGGAGGTCACAGATACGCAGTATTTT. Translated: CASSLDPEVTDTQYF. Full variable domain (rest looked up from reference TRBV5-4 and TRBJ2-3): ETGVTQSPTHLIKTRGQQVTLRCSSQSGHNTVSWYQQALGQGPQFIFQYYREEENGRGNFPPRFSGLQFPNYSSELNVNALELDDSALYLCASSLDPEVTDTQYFGPGTRLTVL.

This clone has a single count. The chain carries TRBV24-1 and TRBJ2-1, with D tentatively TRBD2 (5 bases). Germline V gives CDR1 KGHDR, CDR2 SFDVKD. This CDR3 spans 16 amino acids. Trimming removed 0 bases at V and 0 bases at J, with 8 bases between. CDR3 amino acids: CATSDLGESSYNEQFF. CDR3 bases: TGTGCCACCAGTGATTTGGGGGAGAGCTCCTACAATGAGCAGTTCTTC.

This clone was seen a few times. The J gene is TRBJ2-2, the V gene TRBV27; maybe TRBD1 (6 bases). This CDR3 is built from 15 residues. Looked up from germline, CDR1 is MNHEY and CDR2 is SMNVEV (reference sequence). Trimming left V 1 base short and J 5 bases short, with 11 bases between. The DNA of the CDR3 is TGTGCCAGCAGTTTATTTACCACAGGGACCGGGGAGCTGTTTTTT. This codes for CASSLFTTGTGELFF.

The V gene is TRBV10-2, the J gene TRBJ2-3; weak D call: TRBD2 (5 bases). V gave up 4 bases and J gave up 4 bases, with 12 bases separating them. Germline CDR1 and CDR2: WSHSY and SAAADI. The CDR3 spans 14 residues. CDR3 nucleotides: TGCGCCAGCAGTGGGACTGATATCGCAGATACGCAGTATTTT. This encodes CASSGTDIADTQYF.

The genes are TRBV30 and TRBJ2-2; 8 bases are a match to TRBD1. Germline CDR1 and CDR2: GTSNPN and SVGIG (reference sequence). The CDR3 totals 13 residues. After removal of 5 bases from V and 6 bases from J, the junction contained 5 bases not matched to a gene. CDR3 coding DNA: TGTGCCTGGTGCAGGGGGCAGGCCGGGGAGCTGTTTTTT. Its translation: CAWCRGQAGELFF.

The chain combines TRBV5-4 with TRBJ2-7, with 9 bases that match TRBD1. V shed 3 bases and J 2 bases; nucleotides not matched to a gene: 0. There are 13 residues in the CDR3. Germline V gene lookup returns CDR1 SGHNT and CDR2 YYREEE (reference sequence). CDR3 sequence reads: CASSWDRAYEQYF. DNA for the CDR3: TGTGCCAGCAGCTGGGACAGGGCCTACGAGCAGTACTTC.

This rearrangement joins TRBV28 to TRBJ1-3; maybe TRBD1 (5 bases). Looked up from germline, CDR1 is MDHEN and CDR2 is SYDVKM. This CDR3 comprises 14 residues. The V gene lost 1 base and the J gene lost 4 bases, with 8 bases spanning the gap. The CDR3: CASSLSYRGNTIYF. Written as DNA, the CDR3 is TGTGCCAGCAGTTTATCATACAGGGGAAACACCATATATTTT.

This clone was seen a handful of times. This chain connects TRBV6-6 to TRBJ2-2; perhaps TRBD1 as D (5 bases). Germline V gene lookup returns CDR1 MNHNY and CDR2 SVGAGI (reference sequence). Trimming took off 2 bases at V and 4 bases at J, with 5 bases between the two ends. This CDR3 is built from 13 residues. CDR3 region: CASSYGATGELFF. The DNA of the CDR3 is TGTGCCAGCAGTTACGGGGCCACCGGGGAGCTGTTTTTT.

Only one count was recorded for this clone. The J gene is TRBJ1-5, the V gene TRBV6-5; TRBD1 matches 12 bases. The CDR3 is 15 amino acids. The V gene end was trimmed by 6 bases and the J gene end by 6 bases; junction bases not matched to a gene: 6. Germline-derived CDR1 and CDR2 are MNHEY and SVGAGI. The CDR3 nucleotides are TGTGCCAGCAGATTGGGGACAGGGGGCGGTCAGCCCCAGCATTTT. Translating it yields CASRLGTGGGQPQHF.

The V call is TRBV28, the J call TRBJ1-5; D perhaps matches TRBD1 (5 bases). V lost 8 bases and J lost 4, with 24 bases in between. Germline-derived CDR1 and CDR2 are MDHEN and SYDVKM. There are 17 residues in the CDR3. The CDR3 DNA sequence: TGTGCCAGCGCACCTGCCCAGGGAGGGACCCGAAATCAGCCCCAGCATTTT. As protein: CASAPAQGGTRNQPQHF.

This chain connects TRBV18 to TRBJ1-2; TRBD1 might be the D (5 bases). Trimming removed 2 bases from V and 4 bases from J, with 8 bases in between. The CDR3 runs 13 residues. Looked up from germline, CDR1 is KGHSH and CDR2 is LQKENI. CDR3 sequence reads: CASSPSGGYGYTF. The CDR3 nucleotides are TGTGCCAGCTCACCATCCGGGGGCTATGGCTACACCTTC.

The chain has TRBV7-2 and TRBJ1-5; D might be TRBD1 (5 bases). The CDR3 length is 17 residues. Trimming removed 1 base at V and 0 bases at J, with 13 bases between. Germline loops: CDR1 SGHTA, CDR2 FQGNSA. In DNA, the CDR3 is TGTGCCAGCAGCTTAGGGGGCGGAACCTATAGCAATCAGCCCCAGCATTTT. It translates to CASSLGGGTYSNQPQHF.

The chain employs TRBV30 and TRBJ2-1, with D possibly TRBD2 on 7 matching bases. The germline gives CDR1 GTSNPN, CDR2 SVGIG (reference sequence). The CDR3 extends over 15 amino acids. With 3 bases removed from V and 6 bases from J, the gap between germline ends came to 18 bases. CDR3 amino acids: CAWSGGLYSGNEQFF. The CDR3 DNA reads TGTGCCTGGAGCGGGGGGCTCTACTCGGGCAATGAGCAGTTCTTC.

This rearrangement joins TRBV24-1 to TRBJ1-4, with 7 positions matching TRBD1. Germline CDR1 and CDR2: KGHDR and SFDVKD. The V segment lost 5 bases and the J segment 7 bases; nucleotides outside the gene matches: 12. CDR3 length: 16 residues. The CDR3 is CATSGLAPGGGEKLFF. As DNA, the CDR3 is TGTGCCACCAGTGGCCTTGCCCCAGGGGGTGGTGAAAAACTGTTTTTT.

The rearrangement joins TRBV19 to TRBJ1-5, with TRBD1 as a possible D gene (5 bases). Germline V gene sequence: CDR1 LNHDA, CDR2 SQIVND (reference sequence). V dropped 3 bases and J dropped 3 bases, with 9 bases sitting between them. This CDR3 contains 14 residues. CDR3 bases: TGTGCCAGTAGTATTCAACAGGTCAATCAGCCCCAGCATTTT. The encoded protein is CASSIQQVNQPQHF.

This clone has a handful of counts. V gene TRBV25-1 combines with J gene TRBJ1-1; D gene unclear. Germline CDR1 MGHDK, CDR2 SYGVNS. This CDR3 contains 14 residues. With 4 bases removed from V and 0 bases from J, the gap between germline ends came to 9 bases. The CDR3 is CASSGLQLNTEAFF. DNA of the CDR3: TGTGCCAGCAGTGGTCTACAGCTGAACACTGAAGCTTTCTTT.

The CDR3 spells CASSSGQGREKLFF. The CDR3 DNA is TGCGCCAGCAGCTCCGGACAGGGCCGGGAAAAACTGTTTTTT. The J gene is TRBJ1-4, the V gene TRBV5-1; 8 nucleotides align to TRBD1. Looked up from germline, CDR1 is SGHRS and CDR2 is YFSETQ. The CDR3 runs to 14 residues. The V segment lost 3 bases and the J segment 8 bases; nucleotides outside the gene matches: 6.

This chain uses TRBV2 with TRBJ1-2; 8 positions match TRBD1. This CDR3 spans 13 amino acids. Germline V lookup: CDR1 SNHLY, CDR2 FYNNEI. With V trimmed by 6 bases and J by 4 bases, 4 bases remained unmatched. The CDR3 coding sequence is TGTGCCAGCAGAGCCGGGACAGGCTATGGCTACACCTTC. Encoded protein: CASRAGTGYGYTF.

V gene TRBV7-9 combines with J gene TRBJ2-2, with D maybe TRBD2 (7 bases). The CDR3 loop spans 16 amino acids. The V end lost 6 bases, the J end lost 7 bases, and 21 bases lay between the germline ends. The germline CDR1 and CDR2 sequences are SEHNR and FQNEAQ (reference sequence). CDR3 protein: CASRRGGGSYGGELFF. The CDR3 DNA sequence: TGTGCCAGCAGACGCGGGGGCGGGAGTTACGGCGGGGAGCTGTTTTTT.

V gene TRBV7-9 combines with J gene TRBJ2-7, with unresolved D. This CDR3 region has 12 residues. Trimming removed 6 bases at V and 4 bases at J, with 10 bases between. Germline-derived CDR1 and CDR2 are SEHNR and FQNEAQ (reference sequence). CDR3 amino acids: CASSRDRYEQYF. The CDR3 nucleotides are TGTGCCAGCAGTCGAGATCGGTACGAGCAGTACTTC.

This sequence joins TRBV4-3 and TRBJ2-1; possible D gene TRBD2, 5 bases. Germline CDR1 is LGHNA and CDR2 is YSLEER. V gave up 0 bases and J gave up 8 bases, with 14 bases separating them. The CDR3 is 15 residues long. The CDR3 DNA sequence: TGCGCCAGCAGCCAAGAGGTGCGCCTCGGGGATGAGCAGTTCTTC. Its protein product is CASSQEVRLGDEQFF.

This chain links TRBV18 with TRBJ2-7; 8 bases are shared with TRBD1. J lost 4 bases, V lost 3 bases, and 5 bases had no gene match. CDR1 and CDR2 (germline): KGHSH, LQKENI. The length of the CDR3 is 14 residues. The CDR3 sequence is CASSPRTGRYEQYF. The CDR3 DNA is TGTGCCAGCTCACCCAGGACAGGGAGGTACGAGCAGTACTTC.

The V and J genes are TRBV18 and TRBJ2-1, with 10 bases fitting TRBD1. The V segment lost 1 base and the J segment 0 bases; nucleotides outside the gene matches: 6. This CDR3 is built from 18 residues. Germline V gene sequence: CDR1 KGHSH, CDR2 LQKENI. The CDR3 is CASSPRMGQGSSYNEQFF. As DNA, the CDR3 is TGTGCCAGCTCACCACGGATGGGACAGGGGAGCTCCTACAATGAGCAGTTCTTC.

This chain links TRBV21-1 with TRBJ2-1; the table's TRBD1 call for D was not verified on the DNA. TRBV21-1 is classified as a pseudogene. This CDR3 comprises 17 residues. The CDR3 here is CASRETPPGQGDNEQFF. Here the CDR3 DNA reads TGTGCCAGCAGGGAAACTCCACCGGGACAGGGGGACAATGAGCAGTTCTTC.

Written as DNA, the CDR3 is TGTGCCAGCAGTTTCCAAAGCTTGAGAATTGAAAAACTGTTTTTT. Translating it yields CASSFQSLRIEKLFF. This sequence joins TRBV28 and TRBJ1-4; no clear D. V was trimmed by 3 bases and J by 7 bases, leaving 15 bases between them. This CDR3 is 15 amino acids long. In germline, CDR1 is MDHEN, CDR2 SYDVKM.

This chain connects TRBV3-1 (or the pseudogene TRBV3-2) to TRBJ2-3; D might be TRBD1 (5 bases). V lost 3 bases and J 0 bases, leaving 10 bases between the germline ends. The CDR3 has 15 amino acids. Germline V gene sequence: CDR1 LGHDT, CDR2 YNNKEL (reference sequence). The DNA for the CDR3 is TGTGCCAGCAGCCAGGGGCCAGCTAGCACAGATACGCAGTATTTT. It specifies CASSQGPASTDTQYF.

This chain links TRBV4-2 with TRBJ2-5, with D maybe TRBD2 (5 bases). This CDR3 region has 14 residues. CDR1 and CDR2 (germline): LGHNA, YNFKEQ. V was pared by 0 bases and J by 2 bases, with 7 bases between. CDR3 sequence reads: CASSQETGQETQYF. The DNA for the CDR3 is TGTGCCAGCAGCCAAGAGACGGGACAAGAGACCCAGTACTTC.

The V gene is TRBV20-1, the J gene TRBJ2-2; 8 bases are a match to TRBD1. Trimming at V came to 6 bases and at J to 6 bases, leaving 0 bases not matched to a gene. Germline CDR1 reads DFQATT; CDR2 reads SNEGSKA (reference sequence). CDR3 size: 11 residues. The CDR3 reads CSARGPGELFF. The CDR3 coding sequence is TGCAGTGCCAGGGGGCCCGGGGAGCTGTTTTTT.

The chain recombines TRBV5-8 with TRBJ1-4; D gene uncertain. This CDR3 has 15 amino acids. Germline V CDR1 and CDR2: SGHTS, YDEGEE. V was clipped by 1 base and J by 4 bases, with 11 bases between them. CDR3 loop: CASSLSGVHNEKLFF. The CDR3 DNA is TGTGCCAGCAGCTTGTCCGGGGTCCATAATGAAAAACTGTTTTTT.